What follows are 6 T cell receptor beta chains derived from one specimen sequenced in a study of T cell responses to AZD1222 COVID-19 vaccine. Sequencing was performed with immunoSEQ multiplex PCR; in TCRdb, only in-frame clones are kept and a portion is missing. The data show 150,000 or so clones, 80% to 90% seen once. The sequenced sample was peripheral blood, obtained on day 0 of AZD1222 vaccination. Receptors originate from an adult in good health.

This clone came up once. The chain recombines TRBV4-1 with TRBJ1-1; D is perhaps TRBD1 (6 bases). This CDR3 is 17 amino acids long. V was clipped by 2 bases and J by 4 bases, with 20 bases between them. Germline V gives CDR1 MGHRA, CDR2 YSYEKL. DNA for the CDR3: TGCGCCAGCAGCCAATATTGGGTTCCGGGGGCGAGCACTGAAGCTTTCTTT. Translated, it gives CASSQYWVPGASTEAFF.

The rearrangement links TRBV2 to TRBJ2-3, with a possible D match to TRBD1 (5 bases). V lost 2 bases, J lost 1 base, and 10 bases lay in between. The CDR3 extends over 15 amino acids. Germline values: CDR1 SNHLY, CDR2 FYNNEI. The CDR3 spells CASSEYRRGTDTQYF. Written as DNA, the CDR3 is TGTGCCAGCAGTGAATACAGGAGAGGCACAGATACGCAGTATTTT.

This sequence joins TRBV5-1 and TRBJ1-1; no firm D call. This CDR3 has 13 residues. The V and J ends lost 0 bases and 3 bases respectively, with 6 bases between them. Looked up from germline, CDR1 is SGHRS and CDR2 is YFSETQ. This CDR3 reads CASSLAGDTEAFF. The CDR3, as DNA: TGCGCCAGCAGCTTGGCCGGCGACACTGAAGCTTTCTTT.

The chain joins TRBV6-1 to TRBJ1-2; the D gene is possibly TRBD1 (6 bases). Trimming shortened V by 2 bases and J by 0 bases, and 10 bases separated the two germline ends. The CDR3 is made up of 15 amino acids. Germline values: CDR1 MNHNS, CDR2 SASEGT. CDR3 DNA sequence: TGTGCCAGCAGTGAATTGGAGGGGGCTAACTATGGCTACACCTTC. This codes for CASSELEGANYGYTF.

This clone was counted a single time. This chain uses TRBV29-1 with TRBJ2-5; D unclear. The CDR3 is 11 residues long. V lost 4 bases and J lost 5, with 8 bases in between. CDR1 SQVTM and CDR2 ANQGSEA come from the germline V gene. In nucleotides, the CDR3 is TGCAGCGTTGTTTCCCTGGAGACCCAGTACTTC. It specifies CSVVSLETQYF.

The chain uses TRBV19 and TRBJ1-5; 7 positions agree with TRBD1. Germline V gene sequence: CDR1 LNHDA, CDR2 SQIVND (reference sequence). The CDR3 has 16 amino acids. The V segment lost 4 bases and the J segment 7 bases; nucleotides outside the gene matches: 13. This CDR3 is CASSSTGVKGGQPQHF. The CDR3 region has the DNA TGTGCCAGTAGTAGTACAGGGGTCAAAGGAGGACAGCCCCAGCATTTT.